This paragraph covers one TCR beta chain sequence. It has no known antigen specificity. Base qualities are not at hand, and no much larger clone is one base apart. The sample comes from a study of shared T cell receptors in the human thymus (dated by TCRdb to about 2021). As for the study more broadly: The study examined how self-reactive, shared T-cell receptor alpha chains are generated in the human thymus.

Counted from cysteine to phenylalanine, this CDR3 has 17 amino acids. CDR3 DNA only is kept here, 51 bases in frame from base 1. Compared with germline, V lacks 1 base and J lacks 3 bases; bases without a gene match: 8. The germline V gene encodes CDR1 SGHDN and CDR2 FVKESK. The library was made by the immunoSEQ multiplex PCR assay. TCRdb took over this immuneACCESS table, retaining in-frame rearrangements with V and J assigned. Such tables are incomplete; in checked studies, under half of the missing clones stem from an unresolved V gene, and the remainder is unexplained. This sample holds approximately 760,000 clones; approximately 85% were observed only once. The top ten clonotypes cover roughly 0.01% of the sample. Another study also made use of these data, one on human thymus T cells. The second study's authors report: Immunologically healthy infants undergoing open corrective cardiac surgery for congenital heart defects in Finland were used as donors. The thymus tissue came from surgical resects taken out during corrective cardiac surgery. Usage of V and J gene segments appeared to be biased in both the thymic and the peripheral blood repertoires. Highly overlapping thymic TCR repertoires among unrelated individuals were reported in the related research. The study characterized TCR alpha and beta repertoires from eight infant thymus samples and a few related peripheral blood samples. The cohort included more than 5 male and a couple of female infants, with donor ages spanning 7 to 244 days. Thymocytes were released mechanically from tissue and stored at -70 °C as pellets of roughly 9-31 million cells. A QIAsymphony instrument was used to extract genomic DNA from the frozen cell pellets. Using the immunoSEQ multiplex PCR assay, the TCRB and TCRAD loci were amplified from a standardized quantity of quality-controlled genomic DNA. The amplicons covered the V(D)J region and were long enough to include the CDR3 and to identify the V and J genes. The commercial immunoSEQ service was used to sequence amplicons on an Illumina platform. Primer bias and sequencing errors were corrected as previously described, and TCRAD and TCRB definitions were based on the IMGT database. The repertoires were analysed using immunoSEQ Analyzer 3.0 and VDJTools for basic statistics, V/J segment usage, diversity estimates, rarefaction and pairwise overlap. Diversity was estimated using the Chao1, ChaoE, Efron-Thisted, Shannon and inverse Simpson indices, and was also estimated on datasets down-sampled to the size of the smallest sample. Repertoire overlap used strict matching of CDR3 nucleotide sequence, V gene and J gene, with Jaccard-based multidimensional scaling clustering. On average, thymus samples gave 750,000 to 1,000,000 unique TCRB clonotypes, whereas blood samples gave 80,000 to 85,000.

What was sequenced was thymocytes. This TCR came from a girl under two years old with a congenital heart defect. Donor details come from another sample of the same person, matched by shared clones. The V and J genes are TRBV14 and TRBJ1-1, with 10 bases aligning to TRBD1. The nucleotide sequence is TGTGCCAGCAGCCAAGTCCGGGACAGGGGACCGGACACTGAAGCTTTCTTT. It specifies CASSQVRDRGPDTEAFF.